Following are 17 T cell receptor beta chains from one sample sequenced in a study of beta chain features in type 1 diabetes. Expressed TCRB transcripts were sequenced after all isolated RNA was converted to cDNA. TCRdb's table, derived via immunoSEQ multiplex PCR, lists solely in-frame clones and lacks some. Altogether 900,000 or so clones are present, about 17% being singletons, with the ten largest covering 0.023%. Specimen: naive CD4+ T cells from blood. The receptors were sampled from a woman aged 18-29 years in good health.

Points on this clone: Within the sample, other DNA sequences also encode this same CDR3. This rearrangement joins TRBV18 to TRBJ2-1; D ambiguous. The germline V gene encodes CDR1 KGHSH and CDR2 LQKENI. The CDR3 is 15 amino acids. Trimming removed 2 bases at V and 0 bases at J, with 8 bases between. Here the CDR3 reads CASSPLSSSYNEQFF. CDR3 sequence (DNA): TGTGCCAGCTCACCATTGAGTAGCTCCTACAATGAGCAGTTCTTC. Filled out from reference TRBV18 and TRBJ2-1, the complete variable domain reads NAGVMQNPRHLVRRRGQEARLRCSPMKGHSHVYWYRQLPEEGLKFMVYLQKENIIDESGMPKERFSAEFPKEGPSILRIQQVVRGDSAAYFCASSPLSSSYNEQFFGPGTRLTVL.

This clone was seen only a few times. The rearrangement uses TRBV5-1 and TRBJ2-1; TRBD1 might be the D (5 bases). CDR1 and CDR2 (germline): SGHRS, YFSETQ. With 0 bases removed from V and 5 bases from J, the gap between germline ends came to 12 bases. This CDR3 region has 15 residues. CDR3 DNA: TGCGCCAGCAGCTTGGGGTGGGGCGCCCACAATGAGCAGTTCTTC. Protein product: CASSLGWGAHNEQFF.

The gene calls are TRBV6-1 and TRBJ2-3; TRBD1 agrees at 7 bases. The CDR3 is made up of 15 amino acids. J was trimmed by 2 bases and V by 5 bases; bases with no gene match: 7. Germline-derived CDR1 and CDR2 are MNHNS and SASEGT. The CDR3 sequence: CASSSRDRTTDTQYF. The CDR3 bases are TGTGCCAGCAGTTCCCGGGACAGAACCACAGATACGCAGTATTTT.

The V and J genes are TRBV28 and TRBJ2-7; 9 bases align to TRBD1. Germline V gene lookup returns CDR1 MDHEN and CDR2 SYDVKM. The CDR3 runs 16 residues. J lost 7 bases, V lost 6 bases, and 16 bases had no gene match. The CDR3 region has the DNA TGTGCCAGCAGGGTAGGGGGACAGGGCCTAAGGTGGGAGCAGTACTTC. Its translation is CASRVGGQGLRWEQYF.

The chain couples TRBV7-9 to TRBJ1-2, with D tentatively TRBD1 (6 bases). Trimming left V 2 bases short and J 6 bases short, with 10 bases between. Germline V gene lookup returns CDR1 SEHNR and CDR2 FQNEAQ (reference sequence). The CDR3 length is 13 residues. CDR3 coding DNA: TGTGCCAGCAGCTTACTGGCAGGGGATGGCTACACCTTC. It yields the protein CASSLLAGDGYTF.

This clone came up a few times. The CDR3 is CASSFSSSETEQFF. CDR3 DNA sequence: TGCGCCAGCAGCTTTTCTAGTTCCGAGACGGAGCAGTTCTTC. This chain links TRBV5-1 with TRBJ2-1; D is unclear. This CDR3 contains 14 residues. The V end lost 2 bases, the J end lost 10 bases, and 16 bases lay between the germline ends. Looked up from germline, CDR1 is SGHRS and CDR2 is YFSETQ.

This chain uses TRBV5-1 with TRBJ2-1, with D unclear. Germline CDR1 SGHRS, CDR2 YFSETQ. The CDR3 contains 16 residues. The germline V and J ends were trimmed by 1 base and 3 bases, with 14 bases remaining between them. The CDR3 is CASSLFPDFIYNEQFF. DNA of the CDR3: TGCGCCAGCAGCTTGTTCCCGGATTTCATCTACAATGAGCAGTTCTTC.

The chain joins TRBV19 to TRBJ2-5; 7 bases line up with TRBD2. The end of the DNA aligns better with TRBJ2-7, so the J call may be wrong. CDR1 LNHDA and CDR2 SQIVND come from the germline V gene (reference sequence). This CDR3 is built from 16 residues. The CDR3: CASSIDSSSGPYEQYF. The CDR3 region has the DNA TGTGCCAGTAGTATAGACTCGTCTAGCGGACCCTACGAGCAGTACTTC.

This clone was observed a handful of times. The CDR3 nucleotides are TGTGCCAGCAGTACCCGTGGGGGCTCTGGAAACACCATATATTTT. It is translated as CASSTRGGSGNTIYF. This chain links TRBV7-9 with TRBJ1-3; maybe TRBD1 (5 bases). CDR1 is SEHNR and CDR2 is FQNEAQ in the germline V gene (reference sequence). V gave up 6 bases and J gave up 0 bases, with 12 bases separating them. The CDR3 contains 15 residues.

With respect to this clone: Since a much larger clone is just one base distant, this may be a read error. The genes are TRBV2 and TRBJ2-5; no clear D gene. With the DNA end fitting TRBJ2-7 better, the J assignment may be wrong. The CDR3 is made up of 11 amino acids. Germline V gene sequence: CDR1 SNHLY, CDR2 FYNNEI. CDR3 region: CASSYSYEQYF. The DNA for the CDR3 is TGTGCCAGCAGTTATTCCTACGAGCAGTACTTC.

This clone appeared a few times. The J gene is TRBJ2-1, the V gene TRBV9; D unclear. From germline, CDR1 is SGDLS and CDR2 YYNGEE. The CDR3 is made up of 13 amino acids. V lost 0 bases and J lost 6, with 7 bases in between. In nucleotides, the CDR3 is TGTGCCAGCAGCGTAGGGGCTAGCAATGAGCAGTTCTTC. Protein product: CASSVGASNEQFF. Complete variable domain (other parts from reference TRBV9 and TRBJ2-1): DSGVTQTPKHLITATGQRVTLRCSPRSGDLSVYWYQQSLDQGLQFLIQYYNGEERAKGNILERFSAQQFPDLHSELNLSSLELGDSALYFCASSVGASNEQFFGPGTRLTVL.

The V and J genes are TRBV4-1 and TRBJ2-5; D not resolved. V lost 2 bases and J lost 1, with 8 bases in between. In germline, CDR1 is MGHRA, CDR2 YSYEKL. The CDR3 contains 14 residues. The CDR3 nucleotides are TGCGCCAGCAGCCAACTCCTACCCCAAGAGACCCAGTACTTC. Its protein product is CASSQLLPQETQYF.

This clone was seen a handful of times. V gene TRBV2 combines with J gene TRBJ1-2; D ambiguous. The CDR3 totals 13 residues. Trimming removed 3 bases from V and 4 bases from J, with 9 bases in between. Germline V lookup: CDR1 SNHLY, CDR2 FYNNEI. CDR3 region: CASSEERVYGYTF. CDR3 in DNA: TGTGCCAGCAGTGAGGAGAGGGTCTATGGCTACACCTTC. Complete variable domain (other parts from reference TRBV2 and TRBJ1-2): EPEVTQTPSHQVTQMGQEVILRCVPISNHLYFYWYRQILGQKVEFLVSFYNNEISEKSEIFDDQFSVERPDGSNFTLKIRSTKLEDSAMYFCASSEERVYGYTFGSGTRLTVV.

This clone was detected only a few times. The chain is built from TRBV7-9 and TRBJ2-3; 8 nucleotides match TRBD1. The J segment lost 2 bases and the V segment lost 5 bases, leaving 12 bases of the junction unmatched. CDR3 size: 17 residues. Germline V gene sequence: CDR1 SEHNR, CDR2 FQNEAQ (reference sequence). The CDR3 loop reads CASSQQGGGPYTDTQYF. For the CDR3, the DNA is TGTGCCAGCAGCCAACAGGGGGGCGGACCCTACACAGATACGCAGTATTTT.

This clone appeared a few times. The chain couples TRBV18 to TRBJ2-3, with a possible D match to TRBD2 (6 bases). CDR1 is KGHSH and CDR2 is LQKENI in the germline V gene. V was cut by 1 base and J by 0 bases, with 11 bases left in between. The CDR3 has 16 residues. In DNA, the CDR3 is TGTGCCAGCTCACCACTAGCGGACCCCAGCACAGATACGCAGTATTTT. Encoded protein: CASSPLADPSTDTQYF.

This clone showed up just a few times. V and J are TRBV25-1 and TRBJ2-5; tentatively, D is TRBD2 (8 bases). This CDR3 has 14 residues. Trimming took off 3 bases at V and 4 bases at J, with 12 bases between the two ends. The V gene's germline CDR1 is MGHDK and CDR2 SYGVNS. In nucleotides, the CDR3 is TGTGCCAGCAGTGAGACAGGGACTAGAGAGACCCAGTACTTC. It encodes CASSETGTRETQYF. The entire variable domain, with the rest obtained from reference TRBV25-1 and TRBJ2-5, is as follows: EADIYQTPRYLVIGTGKKITLECSQTMGHDKMYWYQQDPGMELHLIHYSYGVNSTEKGDLSSESTVSRIRTEHFPLTLESARPSHTSQYLCASSETGTRETQYFGPGTRLLVL.

The chain combines TRBV18 with TRBJ1-2, with TRBD1 as a possible D gene (6 bases). This CDR3 spans 13 amino acids. V gave up 5 bases and J gave up 0 bases, with 7 bases separating them. Germline V gene lookup returns CDR1 KGHSH and CDR2 LQKENI. CDR3 amino acids: CASSRTANYGYTF. CDR3 DNA: TGTGCCAGCTCAAGGACAGCTAACTATGGCTACACCTTC.